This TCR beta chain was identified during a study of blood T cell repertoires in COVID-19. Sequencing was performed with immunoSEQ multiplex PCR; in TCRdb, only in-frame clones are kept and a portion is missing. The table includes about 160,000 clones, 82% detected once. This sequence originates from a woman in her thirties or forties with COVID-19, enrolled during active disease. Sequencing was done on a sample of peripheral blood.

The DNA of the CDR3 is TGTGCCTGCTCGGGCGGGGTAGCGGGAGAGACCCAGTACTTC. Its translation: CACSGGVAGETQYF. The chain couples TRBV30 to TRBJ2-5; 7 nucleotides agree with TRBD2. This CDR3 is 14 amino acids long. The V and J ends lost 6 bases and 4 bases, in that order; junction bases with no gene match: 11. Germline V gene data show CDR1 as GTSNPN and CDR2 as SVGIG (reference sequence).